This T cell receptor beta chain was captured by sequencing in a study of response to subunit inactivated influenza vaccine. TCRdb ran MiXCR on the RT-PCR reads and lists one entry per CDR3 protein. The sample holds roughly 500,000 distinct CDR3 sequences, approximately 15% seen once. Comments on this clonotype: What it binds is not known.

Findings and limits, study-wide: After each seasonal influenza vaccination, few new T cells are recruited, the authors suggested.

Sequencing used CD4+ T cells sorted from PBMCs, obtained around 25 months after vaccination. The receptor was derived from a man aged 50 to 69 who received an inactivated influenza vaccine.

This CDR3 is CSVTDCSYEQYF. In nucleotides, the CDR3 is TGCAGCGTTACAGACTGCTCCTACGAGCAGTACTTC. The V gene is TRBV29-1, the J gene TRBJ2-7; D gene ambiguous. The CDR3 totals 12 residues. V was clipped by 5 bases and J by 0 bases, with 8 bases between them. Germline assignment: CDR1 SQVTM and CDR2 ANQGSEA.